This TCR beta chain emerged from a study of blood T cell repertoires in COVID-19. Generated by immunoSEQ multiplex PCR, the TCRdb table keeps only in-frame clones and is missing some. Of around 170,000 clones in the sample, around 81% were seen once. Sample: peripheral blood. This receptor was identified in a man between 70 and 80 years old who had recovered from COVID-19.

CDR3 in amino acids: CASSTDSPGELFF. The CDR3 DNA sequence: TGTGCCAGCAGCACGGACAGCCCCGGGGAGCTGTTTTTT. The chain is built from TRBV5-4 and TRBJ2-2; possible D gene TRBD1, 6 bases. Germline V gene sequence: CDR1 SGHNT, CDR2 YYREEE (reference sequence). The CDR3 runs to 13 residues. Between the trimmed V and J ends, which lost 4 bases and 6 bases, there was a span of 10 bases.